The 9 T cell receptor beta chains listed next were all sequenced from one sample in a study of blood T cells in healthy people across ages. With a J-beta primer mix and a sample-barcoded 5' primer, a second PCR ran about 7 to 12 cycles. TCRdb re-called the 5' RACE reads with MiXCR, one entry per CDR3 protein. The profile shows about 1.8 million distinct CDR3 sequences, around half of them singletons. The specimen was blood. The receptors originated from a middle-aged woman in good health.

This clonotype occurred once. V usage is TRBV6-6 and J usage is TRBJ1-1, with D perhaps TRBD1 (5 bases). CDR1 is MNHNY, CDR2 SVGAGI, per germline (reference sequence). V was cut by 11 bases and J by 4 bases, with 26 bases left in between. The CDR3 contains 16 residues. For the CDR3, the DNA is TGTGCCTTATCAGGGAAGAGAGAGCCCAATCCCACTGAAGCTTTCTTT. Its protein is CALSGKREPNPTEAFF.

The chain uses TRBV6-2 or TRBV6-3 and TRBJ2-7, with no clear D. The DNA end lines up better with TRBJ2-4; the J call may be wrong. CDR1 is MNHEY, CDR2 SVGEGT, per germline. This CDR3 contains 11 residues. The CDR3 reads CASSPRGIQYF. The CDR3 nucleotides read TGTGCCAGCAGCCCCAGAGGCATTCAGTACTTC.

The genes are TRBV20-1 and TRBJ2-3; weak D call: TRBD2 (7 bases). Germline-derived CDR1 and CDR2 are DFQATT and SNEGSKA (reference sequence). Trimming took 0 bases from V and 4 from J, leaving 20 bases between them. This CDR3 has 17 residues. CDR3 residues: CSARDRWRGLSPDTQYF. The CDR3 DNA reads as TGCAGTGCTAGAGATCGGTGGCGGGGGCTTAGCCCAGATACGCAGTATTTT.

The chain joins TRBV5-1 to TRBJ2-1, with a weak D call TRBD1 (6 bases). The germline gives CDR1 SGHRS, CDR2 YFSETQ. The CDR3 extends over 16 amino acids. V shed 2 bases and J shed 2 bases, with 14 bases lying between them. CDR3: CASSFLTGITYNEQFF. As DNA, the CDR3 is TGCGCCAGCAGCTTTCTGACAGGCATAACCTACAATGAGCAGTTCTTC.

Concerning this clonotype itself: The junction shows a germline mismatch at one end, possibly a read error. The V and J genes are TRBV9 and TRBJ2-4; maybe TRBD2 (6 bases). This CDR3 has 15 residues. Germline V gene lookup returns CDR1 SGDLS and CDR2 YYNGEE. This CDR3 reads CASSVSRDSKNVQYF. The CDR3 DNA reads TGTGCCAGCAGCGTAAGCCGGGACTCCAAAAACGTTCAGTACTTC. The variable domain in full, with the rest retrieved from reference TRBV9 and TRBJ2-4, is DSGVTQTPKHLITATGQRVTLRCSPRSGDLSVYWYQQSLDQGLQFLIQYYNGEERAKGNILERFSAQQFPDLHSELNLSSLELGDSALYFCASSVSRDSKNVQYFGAGTRLSVL.

This chain connects TRBV6-2 or TRBV6-3 to TRBJ1-6; D call uncertain. The CDR3 is 15 amino acids. Germline V gives CDR1 MNHEY, CDR2 SVGEGT. V lost 6 bases to trimming and J lost 12 bases, with 21 bases between them. The CDR3 reads CASRLTLTDAGPLHF. CDR3 DNA: TGTGCCAGCAGGCTGACCCTCACGGACGCAGGACCCCTCCACTTT.

The chain couples TRBV5-4 to TRBJ2-3, with D perhaps TRBD2 (6 bases). V lost 6 bases, J lost 0 bases, and 23 bases lay in between. There are 18 residues in the CDR3. Germline lookup yields CDR1 SGHNT and CDR2 YYREEE (reference sequence). As DNA, the CDR3 is TGTGCCAGCAACTCCGGTAAGGCGGGACGGCGGAGCACAGATACGCAGTATTTT. Translation gives CASNSGKAGRRSTDTQYF. The full variable domain, with the rest looked up from reference TRBV5-4 and TRBJ2-3, is ETGVTQSPTHLIKTRGQQVTLRCSSQSGHNTVSWYQQALGQGPQFIFQYYREEENGRGNFPPRFSGLQFPNYSSELNVNALELDDSALYLCASNSGKAGRRSTDTQYFGPGTRLTVL.

This chain joins TRBV4-3 and TRBJ2-7; D is perhaps TRBD1 or TRBD2 (5 bases each). Germline V gives CDR1 LGHNA, CDR2 YSLEER. With 2 bases removed from V and 2 bases from J, the gap between germline ends came to 13 bases. The CDR3 has 15 residues. The CDR3 spells CASSQSIGTTYEQYF. The DNA for the CDR3 is TGCGCCAGCAGCCAATCGATCGGGACCACCTACGAGCAGTACTTC.

This clonotype was seen repeatedly, ten times or more. This rearrangement joins TRBV6-5 to TRBJ2-4, with D uncertain. The germline V gene encodes CDR1 MNHEY and CDR2 SVGAGI. V gave up 5 bases and J gave up 6 bases, with 20 bases separating them. The CDR3 spans 16 residues. CDR3 loop: CASSPTLGMLGNIQYF. The CDR3 nucleotides are TGTGCCAGCAGTCCCACGCTTGGAATGCTAGGAAACATTCAGTACTTC.